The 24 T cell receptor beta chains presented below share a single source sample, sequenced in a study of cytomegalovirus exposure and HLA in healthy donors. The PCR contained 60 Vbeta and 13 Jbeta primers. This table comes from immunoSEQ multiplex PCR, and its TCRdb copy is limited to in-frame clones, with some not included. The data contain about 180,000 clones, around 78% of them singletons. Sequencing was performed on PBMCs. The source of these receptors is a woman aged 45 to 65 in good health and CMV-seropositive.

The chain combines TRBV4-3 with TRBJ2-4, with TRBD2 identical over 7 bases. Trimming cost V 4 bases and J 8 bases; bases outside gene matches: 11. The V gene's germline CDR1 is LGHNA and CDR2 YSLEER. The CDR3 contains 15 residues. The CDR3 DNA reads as TGCGCCAGCAGCCCGCGGTGGGGGGGGACGGACATTCAGTACTTC. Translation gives CASSPRWGGTDIQYF.

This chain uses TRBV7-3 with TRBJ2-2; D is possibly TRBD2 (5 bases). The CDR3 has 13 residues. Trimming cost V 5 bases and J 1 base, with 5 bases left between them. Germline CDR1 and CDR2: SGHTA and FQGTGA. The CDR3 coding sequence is TGTGCCAGCAGCCGGGGGAACACCGGGGAGCTGTTTTTT. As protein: CASSRGNTGELFF.

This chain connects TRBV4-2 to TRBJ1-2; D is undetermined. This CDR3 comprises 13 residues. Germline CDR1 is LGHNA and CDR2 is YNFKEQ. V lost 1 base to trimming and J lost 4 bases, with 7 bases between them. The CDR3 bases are TGTGCCAGCAGCCAAGGGCAGATCTATGGCTACACCTTC. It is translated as CASSQGQIYGYTF.

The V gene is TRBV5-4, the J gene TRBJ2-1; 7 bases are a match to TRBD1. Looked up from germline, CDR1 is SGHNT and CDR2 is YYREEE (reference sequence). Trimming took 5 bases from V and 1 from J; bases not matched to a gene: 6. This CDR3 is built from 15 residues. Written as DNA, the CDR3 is TGTGCCAGCAGTACAGGGGAATTTTCCTACAATGAGCAGTTCTTC. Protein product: CASSTGEFSYNEQFF.

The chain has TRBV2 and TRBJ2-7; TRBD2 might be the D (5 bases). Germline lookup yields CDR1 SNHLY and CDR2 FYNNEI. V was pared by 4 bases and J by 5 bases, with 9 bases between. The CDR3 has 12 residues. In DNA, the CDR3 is TGTGCCAGCAGTGTTTTCGGGGACGAGCAGTACTTC. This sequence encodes CASSVFGDEQYF.

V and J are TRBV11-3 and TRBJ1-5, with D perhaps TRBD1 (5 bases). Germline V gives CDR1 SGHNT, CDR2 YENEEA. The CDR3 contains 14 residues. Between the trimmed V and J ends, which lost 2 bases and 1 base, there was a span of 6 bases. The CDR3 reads CASSLSGSNQPQHF. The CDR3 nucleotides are TGTGCCAGCAGCTTATCAGGGAGCAATCAGCCCCAGCATTTT.

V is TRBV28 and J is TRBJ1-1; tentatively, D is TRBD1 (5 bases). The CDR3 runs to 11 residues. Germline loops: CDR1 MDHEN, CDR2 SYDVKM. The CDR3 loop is CVSRGITEAFF. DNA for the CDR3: TGTGTATCCCGGGGGATCACTGAAGCTTTCTTT.

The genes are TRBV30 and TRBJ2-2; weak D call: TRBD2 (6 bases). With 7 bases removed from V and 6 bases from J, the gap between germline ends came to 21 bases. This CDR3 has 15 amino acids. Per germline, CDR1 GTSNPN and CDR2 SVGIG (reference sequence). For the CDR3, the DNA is TGTGCCTCGAGACCGGGACTCCCGGGACCCGGGGAGCTGTTTTTT. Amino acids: CASRPGLPGPGELFF.

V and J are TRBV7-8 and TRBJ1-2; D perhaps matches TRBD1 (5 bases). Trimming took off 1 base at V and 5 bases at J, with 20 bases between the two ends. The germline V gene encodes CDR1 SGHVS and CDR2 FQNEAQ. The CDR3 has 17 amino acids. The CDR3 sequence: CASSLVQGRGIPYGYTF. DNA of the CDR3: TGTGCCAGCAGCTTAGTGCAGGGCCGAGGTATCCCTTATGGCTACACCTTC.

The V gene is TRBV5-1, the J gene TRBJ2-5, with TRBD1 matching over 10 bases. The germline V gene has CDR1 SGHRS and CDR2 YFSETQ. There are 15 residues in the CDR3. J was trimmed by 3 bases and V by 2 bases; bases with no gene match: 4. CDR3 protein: CASSFLGTGEETQYF. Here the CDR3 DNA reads TGCGCCAGCAGCTTCCTAGGGACAGGGGAAGAGACCCAGTACTTC.

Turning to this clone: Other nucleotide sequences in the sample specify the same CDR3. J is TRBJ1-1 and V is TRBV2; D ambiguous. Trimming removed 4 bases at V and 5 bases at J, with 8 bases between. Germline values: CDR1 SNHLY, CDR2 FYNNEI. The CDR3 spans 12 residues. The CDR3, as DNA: TGTGCCAGCAGTGTGTCGAGGACTGAAGCTTTCTTT. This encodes CASSVSRTEAFF.

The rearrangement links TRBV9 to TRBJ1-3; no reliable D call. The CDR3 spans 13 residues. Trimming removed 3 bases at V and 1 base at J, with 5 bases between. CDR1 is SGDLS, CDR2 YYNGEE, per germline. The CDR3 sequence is CASSAGSGNTIYF. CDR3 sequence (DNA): TGTGCCAGCAGCGCGGGGTCTGGAAACACCATATATTTT.

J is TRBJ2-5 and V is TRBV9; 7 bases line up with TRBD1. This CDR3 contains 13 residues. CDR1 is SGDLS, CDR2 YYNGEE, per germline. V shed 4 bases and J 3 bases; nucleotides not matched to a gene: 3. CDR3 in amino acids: CASSFGTEETQYF. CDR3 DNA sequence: TGTGCCAGCAGCTTCGGGACAGAAGAGACCCAGTACTTC.

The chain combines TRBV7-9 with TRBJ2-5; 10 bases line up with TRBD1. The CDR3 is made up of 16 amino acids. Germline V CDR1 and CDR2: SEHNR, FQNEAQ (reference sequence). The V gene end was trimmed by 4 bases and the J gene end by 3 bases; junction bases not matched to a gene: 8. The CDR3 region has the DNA TGTGCCAGCAGCTCAGGGACAGGGGAGAGGGAAGAGACCCAGTACTTC. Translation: CASSSGTGEREETQYF.

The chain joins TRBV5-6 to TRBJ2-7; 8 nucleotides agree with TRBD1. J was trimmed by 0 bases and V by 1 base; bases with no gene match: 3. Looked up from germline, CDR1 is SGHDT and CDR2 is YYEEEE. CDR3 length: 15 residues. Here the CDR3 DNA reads TGTGCCAGCAGCTTGACAGGGGGTTTCTCCTACGAGCAGTACTTC. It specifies CASSLTGGFSYEQYF.

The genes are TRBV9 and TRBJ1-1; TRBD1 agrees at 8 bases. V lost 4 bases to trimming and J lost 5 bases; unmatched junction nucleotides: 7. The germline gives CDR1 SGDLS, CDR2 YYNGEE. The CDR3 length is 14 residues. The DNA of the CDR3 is TGTGCCAGCAGCAGACTGGGACAGGCGACTGAAGCTTTCTTT. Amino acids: CASSRLGQATEAFF.

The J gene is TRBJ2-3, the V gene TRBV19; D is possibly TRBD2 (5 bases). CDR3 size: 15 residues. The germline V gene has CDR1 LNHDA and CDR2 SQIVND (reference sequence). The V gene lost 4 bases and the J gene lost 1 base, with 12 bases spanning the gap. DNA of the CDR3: TGTGCCAGTAGTAGGAGCGGCCGGCGCACAGATACGCAGTATTTT. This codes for CASSRSGRRTDTQYF. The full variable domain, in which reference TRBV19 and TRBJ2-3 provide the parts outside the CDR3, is DGGITQSPKYLFRKEGQNVTLSCEQNLNHDAMYWYRQDPGQGLRLIYYSQIVNDFQKGDIAEGYSVSREKKESFPLTVTSAQKNPTAFYLCASSRSGRRTDTQYFGPGTRLTVL.

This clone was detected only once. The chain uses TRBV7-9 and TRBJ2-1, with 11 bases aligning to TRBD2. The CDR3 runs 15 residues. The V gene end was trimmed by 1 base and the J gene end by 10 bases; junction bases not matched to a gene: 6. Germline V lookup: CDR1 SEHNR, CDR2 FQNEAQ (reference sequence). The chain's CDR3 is CASSLELAGVVEQFF. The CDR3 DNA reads TGTGCCAGCAGCTTAGAACTAGCGGGAGTAGTAGAGCAGTTCTTC.

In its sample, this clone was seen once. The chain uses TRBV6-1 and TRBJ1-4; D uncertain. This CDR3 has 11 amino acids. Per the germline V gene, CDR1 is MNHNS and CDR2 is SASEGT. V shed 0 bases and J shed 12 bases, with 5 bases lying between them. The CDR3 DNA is TGTGCCAGCAGTGAAGCGCGGGAACTGTTTTTT. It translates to CASSEARELFF.

DNA of the CDR3: TGTGCTAGTGGTTTGAAGGGGTATGTAAATCAGCCCCAGCATTTT. It translates to CASGLKGYVNQPQHF. V usage is TRBV12-5 and J usage is TRBJ1-5; D is perhaps TRBD1 (5 bases). The germline V and J ends were trimmed by 2 bases and 4 bases, with 12 bases remaining between them. The germline V gene encodes CDR1 LGHNT and CDR2 FRNRAP. CDR3 length: 15 amino acids.

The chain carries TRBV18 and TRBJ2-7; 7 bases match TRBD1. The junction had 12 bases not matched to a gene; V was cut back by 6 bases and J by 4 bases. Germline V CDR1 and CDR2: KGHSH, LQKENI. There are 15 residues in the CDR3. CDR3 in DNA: TGTGCCAGCTCCCTCCAGGGGGTCGTCGGGTACGAGCAGTACTTC. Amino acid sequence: CASSLQGVVGYEQYF.

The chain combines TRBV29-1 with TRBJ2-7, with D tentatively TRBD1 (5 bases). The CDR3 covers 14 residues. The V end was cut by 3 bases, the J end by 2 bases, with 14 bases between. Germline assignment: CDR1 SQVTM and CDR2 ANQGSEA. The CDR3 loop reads CSVDMGRPTYEQYF. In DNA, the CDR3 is TGCAGCGTTGACATGGGGCGACCCACCTACGAGCAGTACTTC.

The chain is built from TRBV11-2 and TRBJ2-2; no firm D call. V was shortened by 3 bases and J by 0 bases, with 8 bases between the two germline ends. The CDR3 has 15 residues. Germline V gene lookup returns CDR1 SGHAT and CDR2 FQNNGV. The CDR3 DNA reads TGTGCCAGCAGCTTGCGCTGGTCGAACACCGGGGAGCTGTTTTTT. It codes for CASSLRWSNTGELFF.

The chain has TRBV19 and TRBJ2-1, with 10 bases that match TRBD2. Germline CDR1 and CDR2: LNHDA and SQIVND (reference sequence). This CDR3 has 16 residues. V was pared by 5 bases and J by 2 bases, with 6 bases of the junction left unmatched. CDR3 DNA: TGTGCCAGTAGTGCTCAAGCGGGAGGGCCCTACAATGAGCAGTTCTTC. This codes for CASSAQAGGPYNEQFF.